This T cell receptor beta chain was profiled in a study of T cell responses to AZD1222 COVID-19 vaccine listed by TCRdb under 2021. Context from the whole study: A total of about 230 trial participants underwent TCR sequencing, of whom some 210 received two doses of AZD1222 and roughly 25 received two doses of the MenACWY control vaccine. Trial participants were enrolled by age into subgroups of 18-55, 56-69 and 70-plus years, and about 150, 27 and 61 TCR-sequenced participants, respectively, were included in these subgroups.

As concerns this clone: Its specific antigen is unknown. There are no base qualities to consult, and no much larger clone falls within one base.

The CDR3 regions of human TCRbeta chains were subjected to immunosequencing. Regarding the original processing steps: Repertoire TCRs were checked for matches against a reference library of SARS-CoV-2-specific TCRs that had been generated using the MIRA antigen-specificity platform. Breadth meant the fraction of unique TCRs that were SARS-CoV-2-associated, whereas depth meant the fraction of total T cells that were SARS-CoV-2-associated. Using the MIRA data, every spike-specific TCR was mapped to the spike region that the TCR reacted to and assigned to either a CD4 or a CD8 class. Log10-transformed breadth and depth values were compared by one-way ANOVA with Sidak's multiple comparisons tests. TCRdb stores this immuneACCESS table with in-frame sequences only. Part of the clones is absent; in the studies checked, under half of the shortfall reflects unresolved V genes, and no reason is known for the rest. The D gene and trimming were derived from the DNA, and the V and J assignments and clone size from that table. A total of roughly 270,000 clones appear in this sample, around 93% of them only once. Around 0.6% of the sample is in the top ten clones.

The full study reports these points: No day 14 peak-response samples were available, so repertoires were characterized only after the peak T cell response. Most participants were white British and females outnumbered males, and the authors suggested that clonal diversity may have been underestimated. After two AZD1222 doses, both the breadth and the depth of spike-specific TCRs were significantly higher than at day 0 and than in MenACWY recipients. Only a handful of AZD1222 recipients were SARS-CoV-2 seropositive at baseline, limiting conclusions about previously exposed vaccinees. Reportedly, almost half of the unique spike-specific TCRs recognized epitopes lying outside the regions that are mutated in the B.1.351 and B.1.1.7 variants. The 56-69-year group was small, and its depth increase did not reach significance, likely because of low power. CD4 TCRs associated with the vaccine covered the entire spike protein, and the dominant responses were in regions 160-218 and 743-854.

This specimen's time point label, per the study, means: about 28 days (+/-7) after the second vaccine dose. Because spike-specific TCR depth and breadth did not differ between the two schedules, AZD1222 recipients who got a second dose at roughly 4 weeks were pooled with those who got a second dose at roughly 12 weeks. The vaccinee samples were drawn from two UK trials, COV001 and COV002, one of which was a single-blind randomized controlled phase 2/3 trial testing AZD1222 (ChAdOx1 nCoV-19) in healthy adults. Trial participant PBMC samples were collected at day 0 and day 28 after the second dose for TCRbeta chain sequencing. The CDR3 covers 16 residues, taking in both the cysteine and the phenylalanine. CDR3 DNA only is kept here, 48 bases in frame from base 1. Cut back by 3 bases and 4 bases, the V and J ends lie 19 bases apart. As encoded in the germline V gene, CDR1 is SGDLS while CDR2 is YYNGEE.

Sequencing used peripheral blood, obtained 28 days after the second AZD1222 dose. The sequence is built from TRBV9 and TRBJ2-5, and possibly TRBD2, on 6 matching bases. The source is an adult who received the AZD1222 COVID-19 vaccine. The encoded CDR3 is CASSAAPGLGGETQYF. The bases are TGTGCCAGCAGCGCAGCCCCGGGACTGGGGGGAGAGACCCAGTACTTC.